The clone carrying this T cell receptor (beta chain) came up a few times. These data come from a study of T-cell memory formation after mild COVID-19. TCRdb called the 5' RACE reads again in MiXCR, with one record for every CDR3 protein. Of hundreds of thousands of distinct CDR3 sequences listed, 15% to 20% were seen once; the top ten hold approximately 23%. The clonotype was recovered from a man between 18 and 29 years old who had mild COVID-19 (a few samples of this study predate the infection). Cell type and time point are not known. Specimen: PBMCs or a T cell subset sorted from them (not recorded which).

The CDR3 DNA reads TGTGCCAGCAGCTCCCACAGGGGTGAGAACACCATATATTTT. This translates into CASSSHRGENTIYF. This chain connects TRBV7-2 to TRBJ1-3, with 7 bases matching TRBD1. This CDR3 comprises 14 residues. With 4 bases clipped from V and 7 bases from J, the junction kept 7 bases outside the gene matches. Germline loops: CDR1 SGHTA, CDR2 FQGNSA.